Below, 24 T cell receptor beta chains from the same sample are listed, as sequenced in a study of response to subunit inactivated influenza vaccine. TCRdb independently ran MiXCR on the RT-PCR reads; one entry per CDR3 protein. The repertoire consists of about 310,000 distinct CDR3 sequences, with 20% to 25% occurring once and the leading ten covering about 9.4%. The sample was PBMCs from blood, taken about 20 months after vaccination. Source of these receptors: a man between 50 and 75 years old who received an inactivated influenza vaccine.

In nucleotides, the CDR3 is TGTGCCAGCACCACGGGACACTCTGGGGCCAACGTCCTGACTTTC. Residues: CASTTGHSGANVLTF. This rearrangement joins TRBV12-3 or TRBV12-4 to TRBJ2-6, with a tentative D call TRBD1 (6 bases). Trimming cost V 7 bases and J 0 bases, with 10 bases left between them. This CDR3 has 15 amino acids.

The table lists this clonotype with a few counts. The chain links TRBV9 to TRBJ1-2; 10 nucleotides match TRBD1. Trimming cost V 3 bases and J 6 bases; bases outside gene matches: 5. CDR1 is SGDLS and CDR2 is YYNGEE in the germline V gene. The CDR3 extends over 14 amino acids. CDR3 region: CASSGTGTGDGYTF. The CDR3 DNA is TGTGCCAGCAGCGGCACTGGGACAGGGGATGGCTACACCTTC.

The table lists this clonotype with a few counts. V gene TRBV5-5 combines with J gene TRBJ1-1; D gene ambiguous. This CDR3 region has 14 residues. Trimming took off 0 bases at V and 4 bases at J, with 10 bases between the two ends. Germline V gene lookup returns CDR1 SGHKS and CDR2 YYEKEE (reference sequence). The CDR3 spells CASSLEQEVTEAFF. The DNA for the CDR3 is TGTGCCAGCAGCTTGGAGCAGGAAGTCACTGAAGCTTTCTTT.

V usage is TRBV4-2 and J usage is TRBJ2-1, with 10 positions matching TRBD1. CDR3 length: 15 residues. Looked up from germline, CDR1 is LGHNA and CDR2 is YNFKEQ. The V segment lost 8 bases and the J segment 2 bases; nucleotides outside the gene matches: 6. The CDR3 DNA is TGTGCCAGCCCCTACGGACAGGGGGCCTACAATGAGCAGTTCTTC. Protein product: CASPYGQGAYNEQFF.

This clonotype was seen ten or more times. This chain connects TRBV28 to TRBJ1-4; D is ambiguous. Trimming removed 5 bases at V and 2 bases at J, with 9 bases between. The CDR3 totals 14 residues. Germline-derived CDR1 and CDR2 are MDHEN and SYDVKM. The DNA of the CDR3 is TGTGCCAGCAGTCAGTACTCGACTAATGAAAAACTGTTTTTT. Its protein is CASSQYSTNEKLFF.

This chain joins TRBV21-1 and TRBJ2-2; the table's D call, TRBD1, has no DNA check behind it. TRBV21-1 is assigned pseudogene status. The CDR3 is 16 residues long. In DNA form, the CDR3 reads TGTGCCAGCAGCGGTGAACGGGGCGGCCGGCCCGGGGAGCTGTTTTTT. Protein sequence: CASSGERGGRPGELFF.

This clonotype was counted only a few times. This sequence joins TRBV2 and TRBJ2-1; 9 positions match TRBD1. The CDR3 length is 15 residues. Germline lookup yields CDR1 SNHLY and CDR2 FYNNEI. Trimming took 1 base from V and 5 from J; bases not matched to a gene: 3. Written as DNA, the CDR3 is TGTGCCAGCAGTGAAGGGACAGGGGTTCACAATGAGCAGTTCTTC. Amino acid sequence: CASSEGTGVHNEQFF.

Concerning this clonotype itself: The conserved closing phenylalanine or tryptophan is absent in this CDR3, likely reflecting a read error. The chain links TRBV3-1 to TRBJ1-1; D may be TRBD1 (5 bases). Trimming shortened V by 0 bases and J by 8 bases, and 13 bases separated the two germline ends. Per the germline V gene, CDR1 is LGHDT and CDR2 is YNNKEL (reference sequence). This CDR3 has 14 residues. CDR3 amino acids: CASSQDGATREAFL. As DNA, the CDR3 is TGTGCCAGCAGCCAAGATGGGGCGACCAGGGAAGCTTTCCTT.

The chain uses TRBV30 and TRBJ2-3; D uncertain. Trimming left V 2 bases short and J 9 bases short, with 9 bases between. Per the germline V gene, CDR1 is GTSNPN and CDR2 is SVGIG (reference sequence). The CDR3 loop spans 11 amino acids. The CDR3 reads CAWSFRQTQYF. CDR3 DNA sequence: TGTGCCTGGAGTTTCCGTCAGACGCAGTATTTT.

There are a few counts of this clonotype. CDR3 in amino acids: CASSIVQTLNQPQHF. CDR3 DNA sequence: TGTGCCAGTAGTATCGTACAGACACTCAATCAGCCCCAGCATTTT. The chain combines TRBV19 with TRBJ1-5; no definite D call. Germline CDR1 reads LNHDA; CDR2 reads SQIVND (reference sequence). The CDR3 contains 15 residues. V was pared by 3 bases and J by 3 bases, with 12 bases between.

This clonotype has ten or more counts. This chain joins TRBV11-2 and TRBJ1-5; tentative D call: TRBD1 (6 bases). The length of the CDR3 is 14 residues. Trimming stripped 4 bases from V and 5 bases from J, with 12 bases between. Germline V gene lookup returns CDR1 SGHAT and CDR2 FQNNGV. The CDR3 DNA is TGTGCCAGCAGCTCAGGACAGTTTGATCAGCCCCAGCATTTT. Translated: CASSSGQFDQPQHF. Full variable domain (outside the CDR3, taken from reference TRBV11-2 and TRBJ1-5): EAGVAQSPRYKIIEKRQSVAFWCNPISGHATLYWYQQILGQGPKLLIQFQNNGVVDDSQLPKDRFSAERLKGVDSTLKIQPAKLEDSAVYLCASSSGQFDQPQHFGDGTRLSIL.

The chain couples TRBV7-8 to TRBJ2-7; the D gene is possibly TRBD2 (5 bases). The germline gives CDR1 SGHVS, CDR2 FQNEAQ. The V gene lost 5 bases and the J gene lost 0 bases, with 11 bases spanning the gap. The CDR3 loop spans 14 amino acids. The CDR3 DNA reads as TGTGCCAGCAGCCAAAGCGGATTCTCCTACGAGCAGTACTTC. Translation gives CASSQSGFSYEQYF.

This chain connects TRBV2 to TRBJ1-5; a possible D gene is TRBD1 (5 bases). V lost 7 bases and J 6 bases, leaving 13 bases between the germline ends. The germline CDR1 and CDR2 sequences are SNHLY and FYNNEI. This CDR3 has 13 residues. CDR3 in amino acids: CASTMGLGQPQHF. The CDR3 DNA is TGTGCCAGCACCATGGGGCTGGGTCAGCCCCAGCATTTT.

The sample holds a few counts of this clonotype. This chain connects TRBV19 to TRBJ1-5; TRBD1 might be the D (5 bases). CDR3 size: 14 residues. Germline V gene sequence: CDR1 LNHDA, CDR2 SQIVND (reference sequence). V lost 9 bases to trimming and J lost 1 base, with 13 bases between them. CDR3 protein: CASSGLGSNQPQHF. Here the CDR3 DNA reads TGTGCCAGCTCGGGACTGGGGAGCAATCAGCCCCAGCATTTT.

Many counts were recorded for this clonotype. CDR3 in amino acids: CASSQEGIYQPQHF. The CDR3 bases are TGTGCCAGCAGCCAAGAAGGTATCTATCAGCCCCAGCATTTT. This chain joins TRBV3-1 and TRBJ1-5, with D uncertain. Trimming cost V 0 bases and J 5 bases, with 8 bases left between them. The germline CDR1 and CDR2 sequences are LGHDT and YNNKEL (reference sequence). The CDR3 loop spans 14 amino acids.

Concerning this clonotype itself: The junction differs from germline at one of its ends, possibly a read error. The chain joins TRBV14 to TRBJ2-3, with D hard to call. The germline V gene has CDR1 SGHDN and CDR2 FVKESK. The CDR3 totals 11 residues. DNA for the CDR3: TGTCCCAGCAGCCAGGAGGATACGCAGTATTTT. As protein: CPSSQEDTQYF.

This clonotype has only a few counts. The chain carries TRBV19 and TRBJ1-1; D unclear. The germline V gene has CDR1 LNHDA and CDR2 SQIVND (reference sequence). V lost 7 bases and J lost 0, with 12 bases in between. The CDR3 is 14 amino acids. CDR3 coding DNA: TGTGCCAGTACCCCTCTGTTGGTGAACACTGAAGCTTTCTTT. It encodes CASTPLLVNTEAFF.

This clonotype was seen a handful of times. This chain joins TRBV28 and TRBJ1-5, with unresolved D. This CDR3 is built from 14 residues. Per germline, CDR1 MDHEN and CDR2 SYDVKM. Trimming shortened V by 1 base and J by 1 base, and 5 bases separated the two germline ends. Here the CDR3 reads CASSLSVSNQPQHF. CDR3 nucleotide sequence: TGTGCCAGCAGTTTATCAGTAAGCAATCAGCCCCAGCATTTT.

The chain has TRBV12-3 or TRBV12-4 and TRBJ2-1, with D tentatively TRBD1 (5 bases). V dropped 2 bases and J dropped 7 bases, with 9 bases sitting between them. This CDR3 has 13 amino acids. Written as DNA, the CDR3 is TGTGCCAGCAGTTTAAGGGGTTTTAATGAGCAGTTCTTC. The encoded protein is CASSLRGFNEQFF.

The chain couples TRBV18 to TRBJ2-2; D unresolved. This CDR3 contains 13 residues. Trimming shortened V by 3 bases and J by 3 bases, and 5 bases separated the two germline ends. Per the germline V gene, CDR1 is KGHSH and CDR2 is LQKENI. Here the CDR3 DNA reads TGTGCCAGCTCACCGCAGCACACCGGGGAGCTGTTTTTT. Protein product: CASSPQHTGELFF.

The chain carries TRBV9 and TRBJ2-5; D is perhaps TRBD2 (5 bases). CDR3 length: 17 amino acids. Germline CDR1 is SGDLS and CDR2 is YYNGEE. V lost 0 bases and J 2 bases, leaving 17 bases between the germline ends. As DNA, the CDR3 is TGTGCCAGCAGCGTAGGACGGCGGGCTCCGGTACAAGAGACCCAGTACTTC. This translates into CASSVGRRAPVQETQYF.

The genes are TRBV7-9 and TRBJ1-6; 8 nucleotides match TRBD1. Germline V gene sequence: CDR1 SEHNR, CDR2 FQNEAQ (reference sequence). There are 16 residues in the CDR3. The V segment lost 1 base and the J segment 9 bases; nucleotides outside the gene matches: 8. The chain's CDR3 is CASSLVGQGRVSPLHF. CDR3 DNA sequence: TGTGCCAGCAGCTTAGTTGGACAGGGTCGTGTTTCACCCCTCCACTTT.

This clonotype was found a few times. The J gene is TRBJ1-1, the V gene TRBV5-5; D may be TRBD1 (5 bases). V was trimmed by 4 bases and J by 1 base, leaving 14 bases between them. This CDR3 comprises 15 residues. CDR1 SGHKS and CDR2 YYEKEE come from the germline V gene (reference sequence). In DNA, the CDR3 is TGTGCCAGCAGCGTGACCGGGACGGGGAACACTGAAGCTTTCTTT. Protein: CASSVTGTGNTEAFF. The entire variable domain, with the rest obtained from reference TRBV5-5 and TRBJ1-1, is as follows: DAGVTQSPTHLIKTRGQQVTLRCSPISGHKSVSWYQQVLGQGPQFIFQYYEKEERGRGNFPDRFSARQFPNYSSELNVNALLLGDSALYLCASSVTGTGNTEAFFGQGTRLTVV.

This clonotype was seen many times. The chain employs TRBV4-2 and TRBJ1-4; D remains unclear. The CDR3 is made up of 14 amino acids. CDR1 LGHNA and CDR2 YNFKEQ come from the germline V gene. The V end was cut by 4 bases, the J end by 6 bases, with 12 bases between. The CDR3 nucleotides are TGTGCCAGCAGCCGCGACGGGATGGATGAAAAACTGTTTTTT. Protein product: CASSRDGMDEKLFF.